Below are 21 T cell receptor beta chains sequenced from a single sample in a study of cytomegalovirus exposure and HLA in healthy donors. The study ran its PCR with 60 Vbeta and 13 Jbeta primers. Repertoires were generated with immunoSEQ multiplex PCR, while TCRdb's copy carries only in-frame clones and drops some. This sample carries about 120,000 clones, 81% of them seen once, and the ten largest clones take 2% to 2.5%. The sequenced sample consisted of PBMCs. Receptors were obtained from a woman in her 40s in good health and CMV-seronegative.

V is TRBV9 and J is TRBJ1-4, with D possibly matching TRBD1 (5 bases). Germline V lookup: CDR1 SGDLS, CDR2 YYNGEE. V lost 3 bases, J lost 6 bases, and 9 bases lay in between. The length of the CDR3 is 13 residues. CDR3 region: CASSATGDEKLFF. The DNA of the CDR3 is TGTGCCAGCAGCGCCACAGGTGATGAAAAACTGTTTTTT.

The chain couples TRBV6-1 to TRBJ2-7, with TRBD1 identical over 7 bases. The CDR3 has 14 residues. CDR1 MNHNS and CDR2 SASEGT come from the germline V gene. V trimming: 6 bases; J trimming: 6 bases; junction bases outside the gene matches: 11. DNA of the CDR3: TGTGCCAGCAGCAGATATGGGACAGTCGGCGAGCAGTACTTC. As protein: CASSRYGTVGEQYF.

The V call is TRBV19, the J call TRBJ1-1; 9 bases fit TRBD1. The V gene end was trimmed by 5 bases and the J gene end by 1 base; junction bases not matched to a gene: 2. The CDR3 spans 14 residues. CDR1 LNHDA and CDR2 SQIVND come from the germline V gene (reference sequence). The CDR3 loop reads CASSVGQGNTEAFF. DNA of the CDR3: TGTGCCAGTAGTGTGGGACAGGGGAACACTGAAGCTTTCTTT.

The rearrangement joins TRBV29-1 to TRBJ1-1, with D perhaps TRBD1 (5 bases). The CDR3 spans 11 residues. Trimming removed 6 bases from V and 11 bases from J, with 16 bases in between. The V gene's germline CDR1 is SQVTM and CDR2 ANQGSEA. CDR3 coding DNA: TGCAGCGTAGCAACAGGAACGAAGGCTTTCTTT. Its translation is CSVATGTKAFF.

This clone was seen a handful of times. The genes are TRBV19 and TRBJ2-1, with D perhaps TRBD2 (6 bases). Deletions cut 6 bases from V and 4 bases from J, with 10 bases between. The CDR3 covers 13 residues. CDR1 is LNHDA, CDR2 SQIVND, per germline (reference sequence). CDR3 in amino acids: CASRGDFYNEQFF. The CDR3 DNA reads TGTGCCAGTAGGGGGGACTTTTACAATGAGCAGTTCTTC.

This sequence joins TRBV7-6 and TRBJ1-1; a possible D gene is TRBD1 (5 bases). From germline, CDR1 is SGHVS and CDR2 FNYEAQ. Trimming shortened V by 1 base and J by 1 base, and 10 bases separated the two germline ends. CDR3 length equals 15 residues. CDR3 nucleotide sequence: TGTGCCAGCAGCTTAGGGGCAGGGTGGAACACTGAAGCTTTCTTT. It yields the protein CASSLGAGWNTEAFF. Together with reference TRBV7-6 and TRBJ1-1, the CDR3 gives the full variable domain: GAGVSQSPRYKVTKRGQDVALRCDPISGHVSLYWYRQALGQGPEFLTYFNYEAQQDKSGLPNDRFSAERPEGSISTLTIQRTEQRDSAMYRCASSLGAGWNTEAFFGQGTRLTVV.

This clone was observed once. J is TRBJ2-7 and V is TRBV15; 10 bases are a match to TRBD1. J lost 0 bases, V lost 5 bases, and 4 bases had no gene match. CDR1 and CDR2 from the germline V gene are LNHNV and YYDKDF (reference sequence). The CDR3 covers 15 residues. The CDR3 loop reads CATSRDRGLSYEQYF. CDR3 coding DNA: TGTGCCACCAGCCGGGACAGGGGTCTCTCCTACGAGCAGTACTTC.

The chain is built from TRBV9 and TRBJ2-1; TRBD2 aligns across 13 bases. With V trimmed by 8 bases and J by 7 bases, 3 bases remained unmatched. The length of the CDR3 is 13 residues. Germline values: CDR1 SGDLS, CDR2 YYNGEE. For the CDR3, the DNA is TGTGCCAGTGGGACTAGCGGGACTAATGAGCAGTTCTTC. Protein sequence: CASGTSGTNEQFF. Using reference TRBV9 and TRBJ2-1 for the parts outside the CDR3, the full variable domain is DSGVTQTPKHLITATGQRVTLRCSPRSGDLSVYWYQQSLDQGLQFLIQYYNGEERAKGNILERFSAQQFPDLHSELNLSSLELGDSALYFCASGTSGTNEQFFGPGTRLTVL.

The chain uses TRBV2 and TRBJ1-3; possible D gene TRBD1, 6 bases. The germline CDR1 and CDR2 sequences are SNHLY and FYNNEI. The CDR3 runs 16 residues. Trimming removed 4 bases from V and 2 bases from J, with 15 bases in between. DNA for the CDR3: TGTGCCAGCAGTGTTCGAGGGGGAGTCGCTGGAAACACCATATATTTT. Translated, it gives CASSVRGGVAGNTIYF.

This clone was seen just once. This chain connects TRBV10-3 to TRBJ2-7, with 7 positions matching TRBD1. Germline CDR1 and CDR2: ENHRY and SYGVKD. V lost 6 bases to trimming and J lost 2 bases; unmatched junction nucleotides: 7. This CDR3 has 14 amino acids. In DNA form, the CDR3 reads TGTGCCATCAGGGCCCGGGACAGACCCTACGAGCAGTACTTC. It encodes CAIRARDRPYEQYF.

This sequence joins TRBV28 and TRBJ1-1, with TRBD1 matching over 8 bases. The CDR3 length is 17 residues. J gave up 5 bases and V 5 bases, and 16 bases lay outside the gene matches. CDR1 is MDHEN, CDR2 SYDVKM, per germline. The CDR3 reads CASSMTGVREKGTEAFF. The CDR3, as DNA: TGTGCCAGCAGTATGACAGGGGTAAGGGAGAAAGGGACTGAAGCTTTCTTT. Combining the CDR3 with reference TRBV28 and TRBJ1-1 gives the whole variable domain DVKVTQSSRYLVKRTGEKVFLECVQDMDHENMFWYRQDPGLGLRLIYFSYDVKMKEKGDIPEGYSVSREKKERFSLILESASTNQTSMYLCASSMTGVREKGTEAFFGQGTRLTVV.

This chain connects TRBV15 to TRBJ1-4; D is uncertain. Trimming left V 0 bases short and J 8 bases short, with 4 bases between. Germline V gene lookup returns CDR1 LNHNV and CDR2 YYDKDF (reference sequence). The CDR3 has 12 amino acids. CDR3 sequence (DNA): TGTGCCACCAGCAGAGATGAGGAAAAACTGTTTTTT. Protein product: CATSRDEEKLFF.

The chain recombines TRBV6-6 with TRBJ2-1; TRBD2 matches at 10 bases. The CDR3 has 16 residues. V dropped 5 bases and J dropped 2; count of bases not matched to a gene: 6. Per germline, CDR1 MNHNY and CDR2 SVGAGI (reference sequence). The CDR3 loop is CASSPIAGGPYNEQFF. The CDR3 DNA sequence: TGTGCCAGCAGTCCCATAGCGGGAGGACCCTACAATGAGCAGTTCTTC.

CDR3 sequence reads: CASRGTGSTDTQYF. CDR3 DNA: TGTGCCAGCAGAGGGACAGGTAGCACAGATACGCAGTATTTT. The V gene is TRBV6-1, the J gene TRBJ2-3; 8 positions match TRBD1. Germline lookup yields CDR1 MNHNS and CDR2 SASEGT. The CDR3 is 14 residues long. The trim removed 6 bases at V and 0 bases at J, leaving 2 bases unmatched.

The chain links TRBV7-9 to TRBJ2-3; D unclear. Germline V gene data show CDR1 as SEHNR and CDR2 as FQNEAQ (reference sequence). The CDR3 length is 16 residues. Trimming shortened V by 2 bases and J by 0 bases, and 12 bases separated the two germline ends. The CDR3 bases are TGTGCCAGCAGCTTAAGAACTGCCGCTAGCACAGATACGCAGTATTTT. Translation gives CASSLRTAASTDTQYF.

V and J are TRBV29-1 and TRBJ2-5, with D possibly TRBD1 on 6 matching bases. V was pared by 8 bases and J by 5 bases, with 12 bases between. Germline-derived CDR1 and CDR2 are SQVTM and ANQGSEA. This CDR3 region has 11 residues. The CDR3 loop reads CSSGQMETQYF. The CDR3 DNA reads TGCAGCTCAGGACAGATGGAGACCCAGTACTTC.

The chain is built from TRBV7-2 and TRBJ2-3; 11 positions match TRBD2. This CDR3 is 13 amino acids long. CDR1 and CDR2 from the germline V gene are SGHTA and FQGNSA. Unmatched junction bases numbered 7, after V lost 5 bases and J lost 12 bases. The CDR3 bases are TGTGCCAGCAGCCCCTTAGCGGGGGGGCCTCAGTATTTT. This sequence encodes CASSPLAGGPQYF.

This chain uses TRBV11-2 with TRBJ2-7, with 9 positions matching TRBD1. The V and J ends lost 5 bases and 0 bases, in that order; junction bases with no gene match: 8. This CDR3 is 16 amino acids long. Germline CDR1 and CDR2: SGHAT and FQNNGV. This chain's CDR3 is CASSTRTGEYSYEQYF. The CDR3 DNA is TGTGCCAGCAGCACCCGGACAGGGGAGTACTCCTACGAGCAGTACTTC.

The rearrangement links TRBV19 to TRBJ1-1; no clear D gene. V shed 1 base and J shed 4 bases, with 7 bases lying between them. The germline gives CDR1 LNHDA, CDR2 SQIVND (reference sequence). The CDR3 spans 13 residues. The DNA of the CDR3 is TGTGCCAGTAGTATAGTTCCAGGCACTGAAGCTTTCTTT. This codes for CASSIVPGTEAFF.

This clone was picked up a small number of times. The J gene is TRBJ2-1, the V gene TRBV6-1; 7 nucleotides align to TRBD2. J gave up 4 bases and V 2 bases, and 5 bases lay outside the gene matches. The CDR3 runs 15 residues. Germline V lookup: CDR1 MNHNS, CDR2 SASEGT. CDR3 protein: CASSEWGRVYNEQFF. In DNA, the CDR3 is TGTGCCAGCAGTGAATGGGGGAGGGTGTACAATGAGCAGTTCTTC.

This rearrangement joins TRBV6-5 to TRBJ1-5; 9 bases are a match to TRBD1. Germline-derived CDR1 and CDR2 are MNHEY and SVGAGI. The CDR3 runs 12 residues. With V trimmed by 5 bases and J by 8 bases, 1 base remained unmatched. For the CDR3, the DNA is TGTGCCAGCAGTACAGGGGGCGAGCCCCAGCATTTT. It specifies CASSTGGEPQHF.